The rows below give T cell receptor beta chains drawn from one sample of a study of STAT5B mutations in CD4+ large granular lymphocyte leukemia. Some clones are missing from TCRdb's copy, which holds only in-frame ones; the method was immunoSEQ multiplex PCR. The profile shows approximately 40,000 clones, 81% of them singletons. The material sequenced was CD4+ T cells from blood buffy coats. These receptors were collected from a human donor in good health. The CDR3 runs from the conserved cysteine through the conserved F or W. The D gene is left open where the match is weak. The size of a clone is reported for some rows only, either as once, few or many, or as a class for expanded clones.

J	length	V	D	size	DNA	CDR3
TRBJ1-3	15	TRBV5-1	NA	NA	TGCGCCAGCAGTCCCCTCGGGGGTGCTGGAAACACCATATATTTT	CASSPLGGAGNTIYF
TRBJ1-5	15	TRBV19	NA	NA	TGTGCCAGTAGCACGGGACATCAGCCATATCAGCCCCAGCATTTT	CASSTGHQPYQPQHF
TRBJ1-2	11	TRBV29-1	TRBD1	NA	TGCAGCGTTAGCGGGGCAGGGGGGTACACCTTC	CSVSGAGGYTF
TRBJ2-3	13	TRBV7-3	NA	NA	TGTGCCAGCAGCCCGCAGGGAACGGATACGCAGTATTTT	CASSPQGTDTQYF
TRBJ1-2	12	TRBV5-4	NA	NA	TGTGCCAGCAGATCTGGGGCGGGCGGCTACACCTTC	CASRSGAGGYTF
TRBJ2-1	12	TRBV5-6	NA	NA	TGTGCCAGCAGCTGGAAGACAGGTGAGCAGTTCTTC	CASSWKTGEQFF
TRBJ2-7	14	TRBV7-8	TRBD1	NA	TGTGCCAGCAGCCTTCGGGACAGAGCCTACGAGCAGTACTTC	CASSLRDRAYEQYF
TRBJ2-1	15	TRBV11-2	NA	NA	TGTGCCAGCAGTCCCTCGGCAGCCGTATACAATGAGCAGTTCTTC	CASSPSAAVYNEQFF
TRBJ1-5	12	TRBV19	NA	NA	TGTGCCAGTAGTTTTAGCAATCAGCCCCAGCATTTT	CASSFSNQPQHF
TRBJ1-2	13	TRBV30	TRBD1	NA	TGTGCCTGGAGAATAGGGGGCGGTTATGGCTACACCTTC	CAWRIGGGYGYTF
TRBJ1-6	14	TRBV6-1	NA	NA	TGTGCCAGCACCCAAAGCTCCTATAATTCACCCCTCCACTTT	CASTQSSYNSPLHF
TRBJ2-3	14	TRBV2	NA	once	TGTGCCAGCAGCTTCGGACGGACCCCAGATACGCAGTATTTT	CASSFGRTPDTQYF
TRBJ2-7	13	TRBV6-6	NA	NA	TGTGCCAGCAGTTACCTCGGTGGAGCCGAGCAGTACTTC	CASSYLGGAEQYF
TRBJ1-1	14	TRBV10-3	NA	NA	TGTGCCATCAGCTTCCAGGGGAGGGACACTGAAGCTTTCTTT	CAISFQGRDTEAFF
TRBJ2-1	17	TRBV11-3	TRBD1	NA	TGTGCCAGCAGCGAACGAACCCGAAGGACAGGGCCCGATGAGCAGTTCTTC	CASSERTRRTGPDEQFF
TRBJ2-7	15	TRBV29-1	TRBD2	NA	TGCAGCGTTAAGCGACTAGCGGGGGAATCCTACGAGCAGTACTTC	CSVKRLAGESYEQYF
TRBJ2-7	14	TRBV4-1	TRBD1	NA	TGCGCCAGCAATCATACCGGGACAGGCTACGAGCAGTACTTC	CASNHTGTGYEQYF
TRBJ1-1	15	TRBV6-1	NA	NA	TGTGCCAGCAACCCCGAGGGGGGGTTGAACACTGAAGCTTTCTTT	CASNPEGGLNTEAFF
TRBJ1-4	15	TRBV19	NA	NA	TGTGCCAGTAGTCGACGGGACCCAACTAATGAAAAACTGTTTTTT	CASSRRDPTNEKLFF
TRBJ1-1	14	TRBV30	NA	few	TGTGCCTGGACCCCCGGACTGGCGAACACTGAAGCTTTCTTT	CAWTPGLANTEAFF
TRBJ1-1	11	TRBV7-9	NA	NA	TGTGCCGCGGGCCTGGGACTTGAAGCTTTCTTT	CAAGLGLEAFF
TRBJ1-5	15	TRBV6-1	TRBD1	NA	TGTGCCAGCAGTTCAGGGGGCGCCAGCAATCAGCCCCAGCATTTT	CASSSGGASNQPQHF
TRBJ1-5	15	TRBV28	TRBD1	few	TGTGCCAGCAGTACAGGACAGGGGGCTTTTCAGCCCCAGCATTTT	CASSTGQGAFQPQHF
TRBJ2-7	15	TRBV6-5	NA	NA	TGTGCCAGCAGTTCCGACTCCCGGACAGTTGGAGAGCAGTACTTC	CASSSDSRTVGEQYF
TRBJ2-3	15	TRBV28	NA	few	TGTGCCAGCAGTCCCTCGGGGAGGGGGGGCTCCCTCCAATATTTT	CASSPSGRGGSLQYF
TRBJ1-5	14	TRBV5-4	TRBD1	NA	TGTGCCAGCAGCTTGGCAGGGGGTAATCAGCCCCAGCATTTT	CASSLAGGNQPQHF
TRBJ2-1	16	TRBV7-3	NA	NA	TGTGCCAGCAGCATCCAAACTAGCTCTTCCTACAATGAGCAGTTCTTC	CASSIQTSSSYNEQFF
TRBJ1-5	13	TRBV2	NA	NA	TGTGCCAGCAGTGGACAGATAAATCAGCCCCAGCATTTT	CASSGQINQPQHF
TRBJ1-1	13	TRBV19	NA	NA	TGTGCCAGCAACCGCCAAGGAATCACTGAAGCTTTCTTT	CASNRQGITEAFF
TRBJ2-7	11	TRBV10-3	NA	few	TGTGCCATCAGTCAACAAGACGAGCAGTACTTC	CAISQQDEQYF
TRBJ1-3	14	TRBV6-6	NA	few	TGTGCCAGCAGTCCCTCAAGTCCTGGAAACACCATATATTTT	CASSPSSPGNTIYF
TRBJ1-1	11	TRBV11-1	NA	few	TGTGCCAGCAGCTTTGGGCAGAAAGCTTTCTTT	CASSFGQKAFF
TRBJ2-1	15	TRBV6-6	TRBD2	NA	TGTGCCAGCAGTCTTACTAGCGCCTCCTACAATGAGCAGTTCTTC	CASSLTSASYNEQFF
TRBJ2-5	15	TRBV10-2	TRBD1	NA	TGCGCCAGCAGCCCTAGACAGGGGTGGCGAGAGACCCAGTACTTC	CASSPRQGWRETQYF
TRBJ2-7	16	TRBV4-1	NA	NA	TGCGCCAGCAGCCAAGACTCCGGGACACCGACCTACGAGCAGTACTTC	CASSQDSGTPTYEQYF
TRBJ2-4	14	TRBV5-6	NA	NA	TGTGCCAGCAGCCGATCGGGAGCCAAAAACATTCAGTACTTC	CASSRSGAKNIQYF
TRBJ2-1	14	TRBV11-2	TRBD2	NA	TGTGCCAGCAGCTTTTTAGCGGGAGTTAATGAGCAGTTCTTC	CASSFLAGVNEQFF
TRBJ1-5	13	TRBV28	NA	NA	TGTGCCAGCAGTTTAAACACAGGGTGGACCCAGCATTTT	CASSLNTGWTQHF
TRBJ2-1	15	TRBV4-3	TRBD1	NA	TGCGCCAGCAGCCAGGGACAGGACCACTACAATGAGCAGTTCTTC	CASSQGQDHYNEQFF
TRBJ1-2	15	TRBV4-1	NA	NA	TGCGCCAGCAGCCAAGAACTCTCCAGCGTCAGCGGCTACACCTTC	CASSQELSSVSGYTF
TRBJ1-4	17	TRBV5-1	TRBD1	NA	TGCGCCAGCAGCTTGTCCCGGGACAGGGTTTCGAATGAAAAACTGTTTTTT	CASSLSRDRVSNEKLFF
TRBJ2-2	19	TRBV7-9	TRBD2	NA	TGTGCCAGCAGCGCTCTCGGACTAGCGGGAGGATTGAACACCGGGGAGCTGTTTTTT	CASSALGLAGGLNTGELFF
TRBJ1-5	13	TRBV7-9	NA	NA	TGTGCCAGCAGCTTCGGGTGGGATCAGCCCCAGCATTTT	CASSFGWDQPQHF
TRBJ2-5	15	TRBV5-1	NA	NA	TGCGCCAGCAGCTTGGGAGGTGCGGCCCAAGAGACCCAGTACTTC	CASSLGGAAQETQYF
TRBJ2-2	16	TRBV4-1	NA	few	TGCGCCAGCAGCCAAGTCCTCCGGGGTAACACCGGGGAGCTGTTTTTT	CASSQVLRGNTGELFF
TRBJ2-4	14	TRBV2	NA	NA	TGTGCCAGCAGGGGACAATTAGCCAAAAACATTCAGTACTTC	CASRGQLAKNIQYF
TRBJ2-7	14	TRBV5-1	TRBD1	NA	TGCGCCAGCAGCGGGGGACAGATCTCCTACGAGCAGTACTTC	CASSGGQISYEQYF
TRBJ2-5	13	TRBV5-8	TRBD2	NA	TGTGCCAGCAGCCAAACTAGCGCAGAGACCCAGTACTTC	CASSQTSAETQYF
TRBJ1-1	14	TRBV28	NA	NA	TGTGCCAGCCCCTCTCCACCAGCGAACACTGAAGCTTTCTTT	CASPSPPANTEAFF
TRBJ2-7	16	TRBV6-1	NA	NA	TGTGCCAGCAGTGAAGTGGGCGGTGGGGTCTCCTACGAGCAGTACTTC	CASSEVGGGVSYEQYF
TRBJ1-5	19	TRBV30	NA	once	TGTGCCTGGAGCCCTCCCAAGGGACCGGGTTTTTATAGCAATCAGCCCCAGCATTTT	CAWSPPKGPGFYSNQPQHF
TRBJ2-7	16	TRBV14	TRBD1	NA	TGTGCCAGCAGCCACGGGGATCCGGGACAGGGCTACGAGCAGTACTTC	CASSHGDPGQGYEQYF
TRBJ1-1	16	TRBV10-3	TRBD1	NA	TGTGCCATCAGTGAGTCGACAGGGCCGGGGAACACTGAAGCTTTCTTT	CAISESTGPGNTEAFF
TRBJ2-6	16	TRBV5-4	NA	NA	TGTGCCAGCAGCATCCGGGACTTCTCTGGGGCCAACGTCCTGACTTTC	CASSIRDFSGANVLTF